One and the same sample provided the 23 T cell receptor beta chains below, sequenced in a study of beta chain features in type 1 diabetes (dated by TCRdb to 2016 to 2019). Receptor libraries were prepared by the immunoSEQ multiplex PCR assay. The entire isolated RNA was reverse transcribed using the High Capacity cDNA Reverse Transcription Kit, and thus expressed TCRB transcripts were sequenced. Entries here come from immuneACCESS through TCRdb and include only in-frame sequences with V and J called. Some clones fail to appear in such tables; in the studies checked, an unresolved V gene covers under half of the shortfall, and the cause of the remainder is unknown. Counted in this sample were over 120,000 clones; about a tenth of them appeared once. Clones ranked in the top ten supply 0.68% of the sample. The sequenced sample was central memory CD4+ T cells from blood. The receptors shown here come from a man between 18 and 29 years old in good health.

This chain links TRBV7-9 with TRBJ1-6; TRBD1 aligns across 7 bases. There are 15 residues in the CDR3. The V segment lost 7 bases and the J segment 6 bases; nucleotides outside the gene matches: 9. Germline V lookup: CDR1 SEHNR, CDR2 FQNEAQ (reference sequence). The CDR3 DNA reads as TGTGCCAGCACCCCGGGAGGGGGCATTAATTCACCCCTCCACTTT. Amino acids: CASTPGGGINSPLHF. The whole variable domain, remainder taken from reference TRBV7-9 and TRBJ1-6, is DTGVSQNPRHKITKRGQNVTFRCDPISEHNRLYWYRQTLGQGPEFLTYFQNEAQLEKSRLLSDRFSAERPKGSFSTLEIQRTEQGDSAMYLCASTPGGGINSPLHFGNGTRLTVT.

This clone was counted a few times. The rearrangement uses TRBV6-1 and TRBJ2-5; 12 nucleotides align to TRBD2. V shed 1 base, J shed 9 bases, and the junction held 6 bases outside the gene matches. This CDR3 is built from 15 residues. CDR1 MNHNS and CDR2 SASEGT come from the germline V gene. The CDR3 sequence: CASSEVASGGGSQYF. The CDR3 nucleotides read TGTGCCAGCAGTGAAGTAGCTAGCGGGGGGGGGTCCCAGTACTTC.

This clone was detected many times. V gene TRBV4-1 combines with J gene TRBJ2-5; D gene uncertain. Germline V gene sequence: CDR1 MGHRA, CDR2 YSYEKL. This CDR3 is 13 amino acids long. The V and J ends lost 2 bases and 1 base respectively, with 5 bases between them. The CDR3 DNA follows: TGCGCCAGCAGCCAATACTTCCAAGAGACCCAGTACTTC. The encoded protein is CASSQYFQETQYF.

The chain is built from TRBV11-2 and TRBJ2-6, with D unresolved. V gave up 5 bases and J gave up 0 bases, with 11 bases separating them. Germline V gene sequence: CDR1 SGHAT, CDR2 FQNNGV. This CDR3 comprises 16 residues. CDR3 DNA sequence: TGTGCCAGCAGCGATAGACACTTCTCTGGGGCCAACGTCCTGACTTTC. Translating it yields CASSDRHFSGANVLTF.

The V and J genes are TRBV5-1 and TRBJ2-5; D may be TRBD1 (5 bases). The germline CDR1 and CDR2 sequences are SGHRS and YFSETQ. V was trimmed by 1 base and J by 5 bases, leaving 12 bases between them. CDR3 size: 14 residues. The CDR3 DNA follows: TGCGCCAGCAGCTTGATGACAGAACAGGAGACCCAGTACTTC. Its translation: CASSLMTEQETQYF. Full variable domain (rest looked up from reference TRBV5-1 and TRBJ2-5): KAGVTQTPRYLIKTRGQQVTLSCSPISGHRSVSWYQQTPGQGLQFLFEYFSETQRNKGNFPGRFSGRQFSNSRSEMNVSTLELGDSALYLCASSLMTEQETQYFGPGTRLLVL.

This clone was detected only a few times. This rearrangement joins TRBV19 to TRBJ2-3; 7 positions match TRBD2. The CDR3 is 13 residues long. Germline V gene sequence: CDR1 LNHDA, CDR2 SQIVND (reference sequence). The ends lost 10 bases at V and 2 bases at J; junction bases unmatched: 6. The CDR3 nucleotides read TGTGCCACGGGACTAATCGACACAGATACGCAGTATTTT. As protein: CATGLIDTDTQYF.

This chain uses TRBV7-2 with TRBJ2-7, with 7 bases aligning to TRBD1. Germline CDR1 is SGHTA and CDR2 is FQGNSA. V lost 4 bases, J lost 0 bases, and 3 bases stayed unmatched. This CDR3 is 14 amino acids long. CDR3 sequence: CASSSGQASYEQYF. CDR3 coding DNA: TGTGCCAGCAGCTCCGGACAGGCCTCCTACGAGCAGTACTTC.

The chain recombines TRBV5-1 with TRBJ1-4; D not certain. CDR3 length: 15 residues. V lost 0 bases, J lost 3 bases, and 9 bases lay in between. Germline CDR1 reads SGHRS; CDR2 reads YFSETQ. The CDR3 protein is CASSLVGGPNEKLFF. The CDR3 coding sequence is TGCGCCAGCAGCTTGGTTGGTGGGCCTAATGAAAAACTGTTTTTT.

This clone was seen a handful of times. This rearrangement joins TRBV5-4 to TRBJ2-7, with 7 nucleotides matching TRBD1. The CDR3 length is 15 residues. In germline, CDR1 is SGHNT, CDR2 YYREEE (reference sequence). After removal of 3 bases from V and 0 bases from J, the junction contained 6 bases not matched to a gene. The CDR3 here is CASSSGQRFSYEQYF. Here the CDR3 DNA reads TGTGCCAGCAGCTCGGGACAGAGATTCTCCTACGAGCAGTACTTC.

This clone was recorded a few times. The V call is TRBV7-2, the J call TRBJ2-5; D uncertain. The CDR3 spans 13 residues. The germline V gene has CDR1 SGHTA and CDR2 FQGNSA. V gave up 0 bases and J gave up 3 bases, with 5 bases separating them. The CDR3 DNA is TGTGCCAGCAGCTTAGCCCAGGAAGAGACCCAGTACTTC. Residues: CASSLAQEETQYF. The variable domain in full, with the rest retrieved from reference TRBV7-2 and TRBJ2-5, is GAGVSQSPSNKVTEKGKDVELRCDPISGHTALYWYRQSLGQGLEFLIYFQGNSAPDKSGLPSDRFSAERTGGSVSTLTIQRTQQEDSAVYLCASSLAQEETQYFGPGTRLLVL.

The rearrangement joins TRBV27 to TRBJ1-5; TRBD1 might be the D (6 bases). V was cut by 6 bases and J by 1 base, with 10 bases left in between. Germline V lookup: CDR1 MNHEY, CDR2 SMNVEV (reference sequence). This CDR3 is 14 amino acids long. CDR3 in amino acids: CASSSTGSNQPQHF. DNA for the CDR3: TGTGCCAGCAGCTCCACAGGGAGCAATCAGCCCCAGCATTTT.

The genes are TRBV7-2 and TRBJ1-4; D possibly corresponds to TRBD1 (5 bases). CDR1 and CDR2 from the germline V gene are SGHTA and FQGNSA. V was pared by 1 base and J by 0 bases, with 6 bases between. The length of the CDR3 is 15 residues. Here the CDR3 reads CASSLETATNEKLFF. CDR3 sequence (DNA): TGTGCCAGCAGCTTAGAGACAGCAACTAATGAAAAACTGTTTTTT.

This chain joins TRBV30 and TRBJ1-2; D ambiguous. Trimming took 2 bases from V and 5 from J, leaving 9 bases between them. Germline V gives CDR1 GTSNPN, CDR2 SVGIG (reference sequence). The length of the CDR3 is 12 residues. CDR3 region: CAWSSQSYGYTF. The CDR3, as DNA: TGTGCCTGGAGTTCCCAGTCTTATGGCTACACCTTC.

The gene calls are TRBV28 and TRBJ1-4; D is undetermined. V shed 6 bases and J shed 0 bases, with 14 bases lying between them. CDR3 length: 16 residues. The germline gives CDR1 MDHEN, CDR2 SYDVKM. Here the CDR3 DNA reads TGTGCCAGCAGGGGCAGGCCGCTCGCAACTAATGAAAAACTGTTTTTT. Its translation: CASRGRPLATNEKLFF.

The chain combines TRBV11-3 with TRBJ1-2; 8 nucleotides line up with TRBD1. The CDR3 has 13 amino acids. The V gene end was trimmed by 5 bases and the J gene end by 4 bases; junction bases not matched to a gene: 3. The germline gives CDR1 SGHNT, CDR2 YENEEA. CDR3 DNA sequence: TGTGCCAGCAGCCACGGACAGGGCTATGGCTACACCTTC. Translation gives CASSHGQGYGYTF.

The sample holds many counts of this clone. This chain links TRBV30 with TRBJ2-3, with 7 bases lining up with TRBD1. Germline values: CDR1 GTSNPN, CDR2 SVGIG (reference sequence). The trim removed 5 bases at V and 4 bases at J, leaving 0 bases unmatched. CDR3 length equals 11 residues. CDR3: CAWGTADTQYF. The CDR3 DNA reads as TGTGCCTGGGGGACAGCAGATACGCAGTATTTT.

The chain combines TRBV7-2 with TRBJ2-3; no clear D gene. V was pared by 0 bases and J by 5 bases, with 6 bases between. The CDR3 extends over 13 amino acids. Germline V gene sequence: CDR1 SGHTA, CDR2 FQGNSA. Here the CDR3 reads CASSLASQDTQYF. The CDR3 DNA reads TGTGCCAGCAGCTTAGCTAGCCAAGATACGCAGTATTTT.

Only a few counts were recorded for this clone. CDR3 in DNA: TGTGCCAGCAGCTTCTACGACAGGGTCATGGATGGCTACACCTTC. Protein sequence: CASSFYDRVMDGYTF. The chain recombines TRBV7-2 with TRBJ1-2; 7 bases fit TRBD1. CDR1 is SGHTA and CDR2 is FQGNSA in the germline V gene. J gave up 6 bases and V 3 bases, and 10 bases lay outside the gene matches. This CDR3 contains 15 residues. Full variable domain (rest looked up from reference TRBV7-2 and TRBJ1-2): GAGVSQSPSNKVTEKGKDVELRCDPISGHTALYWYRQSLGQGLEFLIYFQGNSAPDKSGLPSDRFSAERTGGSVSTLTIQRTQQEDSAVYLCASSFYDRVMDGYTFGSGTRLTVV.

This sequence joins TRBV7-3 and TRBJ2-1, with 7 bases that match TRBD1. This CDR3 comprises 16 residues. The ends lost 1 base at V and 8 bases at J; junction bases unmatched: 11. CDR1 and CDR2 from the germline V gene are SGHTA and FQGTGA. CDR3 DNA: TGTGCCAGCAGCTTAAAGTACCAGGGGGTCAAGGATGAGCAGTTCTTC. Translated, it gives CASSLKYQGVKDEQFF.

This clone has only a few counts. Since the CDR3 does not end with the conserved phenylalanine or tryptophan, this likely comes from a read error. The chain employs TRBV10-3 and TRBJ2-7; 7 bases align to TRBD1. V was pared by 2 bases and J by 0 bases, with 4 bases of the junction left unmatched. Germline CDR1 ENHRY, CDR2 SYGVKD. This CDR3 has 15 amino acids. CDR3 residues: CAISEGQDISYEQYL. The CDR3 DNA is TGTGCCATCAGTGAGGGACAGGATATCTCCTACGAGCAGTACCTC.

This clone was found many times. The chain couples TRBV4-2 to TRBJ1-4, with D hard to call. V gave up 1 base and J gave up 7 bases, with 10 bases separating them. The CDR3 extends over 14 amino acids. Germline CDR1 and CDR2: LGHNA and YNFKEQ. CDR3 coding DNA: TGTGCCAGCAGCCAAGGGGAGGTCGGTGAAAAACTGTTTTTT. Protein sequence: CASSQGEVGEKLFF.

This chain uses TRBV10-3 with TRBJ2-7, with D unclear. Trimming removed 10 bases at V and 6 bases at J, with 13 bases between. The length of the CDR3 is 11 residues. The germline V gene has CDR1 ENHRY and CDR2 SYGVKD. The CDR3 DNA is TGTGCCACGCAAGGAGTGGGCGAGCAGTACTTC. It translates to CATQGVGEQYF.

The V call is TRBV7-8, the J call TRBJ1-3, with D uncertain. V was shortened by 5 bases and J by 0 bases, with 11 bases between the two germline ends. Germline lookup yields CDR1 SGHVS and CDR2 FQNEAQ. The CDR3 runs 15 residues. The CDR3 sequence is CASSADGNSGNTIYF. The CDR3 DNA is TGTGCCAGCAGCGCGGACGGGAACTCTGGAAACACCATATATTTT.